The present T cell receptor beta chain was sequenced within a study of shared clonotypes between healthy human individuals. Study-wide results and caveats: Shared clonotypes across all four donors exceeded non-shared ones in generation probability. In general, naive subsets displayed greater estimated richness than memory subsets did.

Original analysis: Junction-only immunoSEQ data arrived without quality scores, meaning filtering differed. Clones were read by immunoSEQ multiplex PCR, and TCRdb kept only the in-frame ones, dropping some. That table supplies the V and J calls and clone size; D and trimming were determined from the DNA. The table records 2 million to 2.5 million clones, about 95% of them present only once. Of note for this clone: Its antigen is undetermined.

Naive CD8 cells comprised CD45RO-negative, CCR7-positively selected cells, excluding terminally differentiated effector memory CD45RA+ cells. Healthy HIV-negative adults without recent acute infections or vaccinations served as donors. Sequenced material: naive CD8+ T cells sorted from blood. The receptor was derived from a man between 18 and 35 years old in good health.

CDR3 sequence: CASRPGQGLSGANVLTF. The CDR3, as DNA: TGTGCCAGCCGACCGGGACAGGGCCTCTCTGGGGCCAACGTCCTGACTTTC. The chain is built from TRBV6-4 and TRBJ2-6; 9 bases fit TRBD1. With V trimmed by 8 bases and J by 0 bases, 8 bases remained unmatched. The CDR3 is made up of 17 amino acids. CDR1 is MRHNA, CDR2 SNTAGT, per germline.